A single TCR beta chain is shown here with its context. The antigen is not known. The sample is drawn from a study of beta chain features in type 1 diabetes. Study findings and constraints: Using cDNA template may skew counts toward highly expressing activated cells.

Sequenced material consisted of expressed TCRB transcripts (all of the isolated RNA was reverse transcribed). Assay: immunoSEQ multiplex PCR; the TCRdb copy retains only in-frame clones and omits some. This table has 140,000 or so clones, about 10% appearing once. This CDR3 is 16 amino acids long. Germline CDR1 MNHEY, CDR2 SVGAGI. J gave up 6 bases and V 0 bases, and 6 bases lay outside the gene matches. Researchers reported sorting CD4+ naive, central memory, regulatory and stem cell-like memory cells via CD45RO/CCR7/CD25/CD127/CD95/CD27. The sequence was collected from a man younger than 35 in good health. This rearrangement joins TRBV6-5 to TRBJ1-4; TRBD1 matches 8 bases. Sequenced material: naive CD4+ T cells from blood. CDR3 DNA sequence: TGTGCCAGCAGTTACTCTGGGACAGGAGGATATGAAAAACTGTTTTTT. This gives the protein CASSYSGTGGYEKLFF.